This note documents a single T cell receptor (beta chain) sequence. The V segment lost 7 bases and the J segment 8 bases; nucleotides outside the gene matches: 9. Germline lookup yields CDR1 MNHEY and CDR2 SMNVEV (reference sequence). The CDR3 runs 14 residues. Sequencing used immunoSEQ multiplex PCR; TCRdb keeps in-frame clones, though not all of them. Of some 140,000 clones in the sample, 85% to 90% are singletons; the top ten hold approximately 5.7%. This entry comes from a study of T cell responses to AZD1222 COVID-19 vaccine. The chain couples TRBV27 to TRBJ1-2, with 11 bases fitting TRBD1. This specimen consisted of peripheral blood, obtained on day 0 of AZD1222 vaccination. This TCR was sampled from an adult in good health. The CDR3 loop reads CASNSGQGARGYTF. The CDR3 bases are TGTGCCAGCAACTCCGGACAGGGGGCGCGAGGCTACACCTTC.